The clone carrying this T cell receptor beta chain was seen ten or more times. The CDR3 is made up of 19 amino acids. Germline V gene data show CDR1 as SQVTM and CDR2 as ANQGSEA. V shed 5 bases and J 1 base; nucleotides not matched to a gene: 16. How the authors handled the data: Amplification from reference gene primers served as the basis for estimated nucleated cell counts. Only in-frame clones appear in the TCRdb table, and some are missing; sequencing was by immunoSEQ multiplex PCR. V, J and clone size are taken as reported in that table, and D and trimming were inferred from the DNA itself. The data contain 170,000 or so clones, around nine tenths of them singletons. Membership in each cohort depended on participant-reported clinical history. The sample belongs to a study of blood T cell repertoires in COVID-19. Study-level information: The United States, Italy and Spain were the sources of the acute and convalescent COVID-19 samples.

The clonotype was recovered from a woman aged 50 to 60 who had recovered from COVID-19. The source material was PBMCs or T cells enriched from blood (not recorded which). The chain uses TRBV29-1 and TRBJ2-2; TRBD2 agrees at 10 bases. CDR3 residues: CSVTPATSGDHLNTGELFF. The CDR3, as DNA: TGCAGCGTTACCCCCGCTACTAGCGGGGACCATCTGAACACCGGGGAGCTGTTTTTT.